Listed below are T cell receptor beta chains from one sample, sequenced in a study of T cells after posttransplantation cyclophosphamide. Sequencing used immunoSEQ multiplex PCR; TCRdb keeps in-frame clones, though not all of them. The data list 8,500 to 13,000 clones, none observed once; around 13% falls to the top ten. Sequenced here: PBMCs, sampled after allogeneic stem cell transplant with posttransplant cyclophosphamide. The receptor set was obtained from a female patient in her 40s who received an allogeneic stem cell transplant from a related donor, was CMV-positive, and had no GVHD. Some T cells may be provided by the graft donor. Both conserved end residues are part of each CDR3. Each record gives: D gene, V gene, J gene, clone size, CDR3 protein, CDR3 DNA. A D gene is named only where the DNA matches it firmly. Some rows mark clone size as missing; the rest say once, few, many or name a class of expanded clone.

>TRBD2|TRBV7-9|TRBJ2-3|many
CASSLERGGTDTQYF
TGTGCCAGCAGCTTAGAGCGGGGGGGCACAGATACGCAGTATTTT
>NA|TRBV5-1|TRBJ2-1|few
CASSLGTDNEQFF
TGCGCCAGCAGCTTGGGGACAGACAATGAGCAGTTCTTC
>TRBD1|TRBV9|TRBJ2-5|NA
CASSHNRGETQYF
TGTGCCAGCAGCCACAACAGGGGAGAGACCCAGTACTTC
>TRBD2|TRBV29-1|TRBJ2-3|many
CSVPSTSGGSTDTQYF
TGCAGCGTACCGTCGACTAGCGGGGGGTCTACAGATACGCAGTATTTT
>NA|TRBV7-3|TRBJ2-6|many
CASSSYRTGANVLTF
TGTGCCAGCAGCTCATACAGGACTGGGGCCAACGTCCTGACTTTC
>NA|TRBV19|TRBJ2-3|many
CASSNLASDTQYF
TGTGCCAGTAGTAACCTAGCTTCGGATACGCAGTATTTT
>NA|TRBV5-1|TRBJ1-4|many
CASSLAGKLFF
TGCGCCAGCAGCTTGGCGGGAAAACTGTTTTTT
>TRBD1|TRBV27|TRBJ1-1|many
CASSPLTGETEAFF
TGTGCCAGCAGTCCCCTGACAGGGGAGACTGAAGCTTTCTTT
>NA|TRBV19|TRBJ2-4|many
CASQGVKAKNIQYF
TGTGCCAGCCAGGGTGTAAAAGCCAAAAACATTCAGTACTTC
>NA|TRBV12-5|TRBJ1-5|many
CASGLGYGTDYSNQPQHF
TGTGCTAGTGGTTTGGGATATGGGACGGACTATAGCAATCAGCCCCAGCATTTT
>TRBD1|TRBV10-3|TRBJ1-4|many
CAISEQGVAKLFF
TGTGCCATCAGTGAGCAGGGGGTGGCAAAACTGTTTTTT
>NA|TRBV5-1|TRBJ2-7|many
CASSLGRDEQYF
TGCGCCAGCAGCTTGGGACGGGACGAGCAGTACTTC
>NA|TRBV29-1|TRBJ2-5|many
CSVESGWQTQYF
TGCAGCGTTGAGTCAGGATGGCAGACCCAGTACTTC
>NA|TRBV10-2|TRBJ2-2|many
CASSSGISGELFF
TGCGCCAGCAGTTCAGGAATTAGCGGGGAGCTGTTTTTT
>TRBD1|TRBV9|TRBJ2-5|few
CASSASGQGREEQYF
TGTGCCAGCAGCGCAAGTGGACAGGGGAGGGAGGAGCAGTACTTC
>TRBD1|TRBV20-1|TRBJ2-4|many
CSGQTGILQYF
TGCAGTGGCCAGACAGGGATTCTTCAGTACTTC
>TRBD1|TRBV9|TRBJ1-2|many
CASSVDPDRGHGYTF
TGTGCCAGCAGCGTAGACCCGGACAGGGGGCATGGCTACACCTTC
>TRBD1|TRBV9|TRBJ1-1|many
CASSAQGAPPTEAFF
TGTGCCAGCAGCGCACAGGGGGCGCCGCCCACTGAAGCTTTCTTT
>NA|TRBV28|TRBJ2-1|many
CASSPYTHNEQFF
TGTGCCAGCAGTCCCTATACGCACAATGAGCAGTTCTTC
>TRBD1|TRBV7-9|TRBJ1-1|many
CASSPPGQASEAFF
TGTGCCAGCAGCCCCCCGGGACAGGCTTCTGAAGCTTTCTTT
>NA|TRBV9|TRBJ1-1|many
CASSVEVRGVGTEAFF
TGTGCCAGCAGCGTAGAGGTGCGGGGCGTCGGCACTGAAGCTTTCTTT
>NA|TRBV7-6|TRBJ1-5|many
CASSLGGQQNQPQHF
TGTGCCAGCAGCTTAGGCGGACAGCAGAATCAGCCCCAGCATTTT
>TRBD2|TRBV5-4|TRBJ2-7|many
CASSFEREGYYEQYF
TGTGCCAGCAGCTTTGAGCGGGAGGGGTACTACGAGCAGTACTTC
>NA|TRBV30|TRBJ2-5|NA
CAWSTLFAGSGETQYF
TGTGCCTGGAGTACCTTGTTTGCGGGTAGCGGAGAGACCCAGTACTTC
>NA|TRBV30|TRBJ1-5|many
CASSRGNQPQHF
TGTGCCTCAAGTCGGGGGAATCAGCCCCAGCATTTT
>TRBD1|TRBV7-8|TRBJ1-1|NA
CASSPRQGQTEAFF
TGTGCCAGCAGCCCTAGACAGGGTCAGACTGAAGCTTTCTTT
>NA|TRBV5-8|TRBJ1-5|many
CASSITGGSNQPQHF
TGTGCCAGCAGCATAACAGGAGGGAGCAATCAGCCCCAGCATTTT
>TRBD2|TRBV27|TRBJ2-1|few
CASSLSKAGAVYNEQFF
TGTGCCAGCAGTTTATCGAAAGCGGGAGCCGTCTACAATGAGCAGTTCTTC
>TRBD1|TRBV5-4|TRBJ1-2|medium-sized
CASSGDRTGYTF
TGTGCCAGCAGCGGGGACAGAACCGGCTACACCTTC
>TRBD2|TRBV5-1|TRBJ2-7|many
CASSLALAGGSYEQYF
TGCGCCAGCAGCTTGGCCCTAGCGGGGGGCTCCTACGAGCAGTACTTC
>TRBD2|TRBV9|TRBJ2-5|many
CASSAEQTSVGETQYF
TGTGCCAGCAGCGCCGAACAGACTAGCGTAGGGGAGACCCAGTACTTC
>NA|TRBV7-8|TRBJ2-5|NA
CASSQTQGLQETQYF
TGTGCCAGCAGCCAAACTCAGGGGCTACAAGAGACCCAGTACTTC
>TRBD1|TRBV7-9|TRBJ1-5|many
CASSMGQGEGQPQHF
TGTGCCAGCAGCATGGGACAGGGGGAAGGGCAGCCCCAGCATTTT
>NA|TRBV2|TRBJ1-5|many
CASSGGARPQHF
TGTGCCAGCAGCGGGGGGGCCCGGCCCCAGCATTTT
>NA|TRBV2|TRBJ2-2|many
CASGVAGAGELFF
TGTGCCAGCGGGGTTGCAGGGGCCGGGGAGCTGTTTTTT
>TRBD1|TRBV5-1|TRBJ2-7|many
CASRRTGEYEQYF
TGCGCCAGCAGGCGTACAGGGGAATACGAGCAGTACTTC
>NA|TRBV7-9|TRBJ1-6|many
CASSLERSGSYNSPLHF
TGTGCCAGCAGCTTAGAAAGGTCGGGCTCCTATAATTCACCCCTCCACTTT
>NA|TRBV27|TRBJ2-7|many
CASSLSGRVPSYEQYF
TGTGCCAGCAGTTTATCGGGCAGGGTTCCCTCCTACGAGCAGTACTTC
>TRBD2|TRBV11-2|TRBJ2-2|many
CASSRTSGANTGELFF
TGTGCCAGCAGTCGAACTAGCGGAGCGAACACCGGGGAGCTGTTTTTT
>NA|TRBV10-3|TRBJ1-1|medium-sized
CAISGPFAVRNTEAFF
TGTGCCATCAGTGGCCCCTTTGCAGTAAGGAACACTGAAGCTTTCTTT
>NA|TRBV9|TRBJ1-5|many
CASSEGGSNQPQHF
TGTGCCAGCAGCGAGGGAGGGTCCAATCAGCCCCAGCATTTT
>TRBD2|TRBV7-2|TRBJ2-5|many
CASSRQASGPQETQYF
TGTGCCAGCAGCCGGCAGGCTAGCGGGCCCCAAGAGACCCAGTACTTC
>NA|TRBV6-1|TRBJ1-5|many
CASSPGGNQPQHF
TGTGCCAGCAGCCCCGGGGGGAACCAGCCCCAGCATTTT
>TRBD1|TRBV19|TRBJ2-5|many
CASSITGGGETQYF
TGTGCCAGTAGTATAACAGGGGGCGGAGAGACCCAGTACTTC